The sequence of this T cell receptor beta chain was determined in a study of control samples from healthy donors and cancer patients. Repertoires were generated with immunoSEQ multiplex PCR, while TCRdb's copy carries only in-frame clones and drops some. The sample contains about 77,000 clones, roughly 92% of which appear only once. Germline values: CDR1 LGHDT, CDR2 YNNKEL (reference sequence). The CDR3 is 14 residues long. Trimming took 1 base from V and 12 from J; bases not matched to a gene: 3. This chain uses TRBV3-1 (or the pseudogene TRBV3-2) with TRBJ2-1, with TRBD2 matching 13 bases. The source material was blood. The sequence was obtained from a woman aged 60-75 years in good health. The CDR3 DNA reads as TGTGCCAGCAGCCAAGGAGGGACTAGCGGGATGCAGTTCTTC. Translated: CASSQGGTSGMQFF.